The 10 T cell receptor beta chains in this list originate from one sample, sequenced in a study of siplizumab effects on memory and regulatory T cells (dated by TCRdb to 2018 to 2020). Preparation of the library involved the immunoSEQ multiplex PCR assay. In TCRdb, the immuneACCESS table is reduced to in-frame sequences with V and J assigned. These tables do not hold every clone; where another copy was compared, an unresolved V gene accounts for under half, and the others remain unexplained. The sample table lists about 100,000 clones, around 94% of them with a count of one. Jointly, the top ten make up roughly 0.61% of the sample. The source material was Tregs sorted from blood. Receptor source: a human donor in good health.

The V call is TRBV19, the J call TRBJ2-2; the D gene is possibly TRBD1 (5 bases). Trimming shortened V by 10 bases and J by 4 bases, and 16 bases separated the two germline ends. Germline V gene sequence: CDR1 LNHDA, CDR2 SQIVND (reference sequence). This CDR3 region has 14 residues. CDR3 loop: CATTGARFTGELFF. CDR3 nucleotide sequence: TGTGCCACTACAGGCGCTCGATTCACCGGGGAGCTGTTTTTT.

This clone was seen once. This chain links TRBV5-1 with TRBJ2-1; D is undetermined. The CDR3 consists of 16 residues. V lost 4 bases and J lost 0, with 14 bases in between. The V gene's germline CDR1 is SGHRS and CDR2 YFSETQ. This CDR3 reads CASSRPTNSSYNEQFF. The CDR3 DNA reads as TGCGCCAGCAGCCGACCCACGAATAGCTCCTACAATGAGCAGTTCTTC.

The genes are TRBV6-5 and TRBJ2-3, with a weak D call TRBD2 (5 bases). V was pared by 6 bases and J by 2 bases, with 12 bases between. Germline CDR1 is MNHEY and CDR2 is SVGAGI. The CDR3 consists of 14 residues. The DNA for the CDR3 is TGTGCCAGCAGCCAAGGACTTTACACAGATACGCAGTATTTT. This sequence encodes CASSQGLYTDTQYF.

This clone has a single count. The chain uses TRBV5-1 and TRBJ2-7, with 7 bases that match TRBD2. Germline trimming cut 4 bases from V and 2 bases from J; bases unmatched to any gene: 6. The CDR3 runs 14 residues. Looked up from germline, CDR1 is SGHRS and CDR2 is YFSETQ. The CDR3 DNA follows: TGCGCCAGCAGCCGGCAGCGGGGAGCCTACGAGCAGTACTTC. Its protein product is CASSRQRGAYEQYF.

DNA for the CDR3: TGTGCCTGGACAGCCAGGGTCTGGGACACCATATATTTT. It is translated as CAWTARVWDTIYF. The chain employs TRBV30 and TRBJ1-3, with a possible D match to TRBD1 (5 bases). The CDR3 runs 13 residues. Germline values: CDR1 GTSNPN, CDR2 SVGIG (reference sequence). V was cut by 4 bases and J by 8 bases, with 15 bases left in between.

The chain is built from TRBV5-1 and TRBJ2-7; D gene uncertain. The CDR3 consists of 11 residues. CDR1 and CDR2 (germline): SGHRS, YFSETQ. V was shortened by 7 bases and J by 3 bases, with 8 bases between the two germline ends. The chain's CDR3 is CASRTGYEQYF. CDR3 in DNA: TGCGCCAGCCGGACGGGCTACGAGCAGTACTTC.

The chain recombines TRBV11-3 with TRBJ2-5; 8 positions match TRBD2. The CDR3 totals 15 residues. CDR1 SGHNT and CDR2 YENEEA come from the germline V gene. V was clipped by 5 bases and J by 5 bases; unmatched bases: 10. In nucleotides, the CDR3 is TGTGCCAGCAGCCAGGGACTAGGGGAGGCGGAGACCCAGTACTTC. This encodes CASSQGLGEAETQYF.

The rearrangement links TRBV5-1 to TRBJ2-7; maybe TRBD1 (6 bases). Trimming removed 5 bases from V and 1 base from J, with 13 bases in between. CDR3 size: 14 residues. Germline V gene sequence: CDR1 SGHRS, CDR2 YFSETQ. DNA of the CDR3: TGCGCCAGCAGGGCCCCCGGGACATCCTACGAGCAGTACTTC. Its translation: CASRAPGTSYEQYF.

This clone appeared once. The V gene is TRBV5-1, the J gene TRBJ1-1, with TRBD1 identical over 9 bases. The CDR3 runs 14 residues. The ends lost 4 bases at V and 0 bases at J; junction bases unmatched: 1. In germline, CDR1 is SGHRS, CDR2 YFSETQ. This chain's CDR3 is CASSGTGMNTEAFF. In DNA form, the CDR3 reads TGCGCCAGCAGCGGGACAGGGATGAACACTGAAGCTTTCTTT.

This chain connects TRBV4-2 to TRBJ1-4; weak D call: TRBD1 (6 bases). The CDR3 sequence is 16 residues long. Trimming took 7 bases from V and 5 from J, leaving 20 bases between them. Germline CDR1 reads LGHNA; CDR2 reads YNFKEQ. DNA of the CDR3: TGTGCCAGCAACCATAGGGGGAGGGCGGCCAATGAAAAACTGTTTTTT. Translated: CASNHRGRAANEKLFF.